This TCR beta chain was captured by sequencing in a study of post-analysis software for immune sequencing data. Across the study: The courses of disease that were included comprised relapsing-remitting, secondary progressive and progressive-relapsing multiple sclerosis.

In the case of this clonotype: Its specificity is not known.

The CDR3 covers 14 residues. The V end was cut by 3 bases, the J end by 5 bases, with 8 bases between. The TCR beta cDNA libraries carried unique molecular identifiers. Yield was roughly 0.5 million cDNA molecules from around 1 to 9.1 million T cells. Each CDR3 protein gets one entry after TCRdb re-called the PCR reads with MiXCR. The repertoire has roughly 620,000 distinct CDR3 sequences, 44% of them found once; the top ten carry roughly 1.7%. General study findings and limits: Controls showed significantly higher normalized Chao1 diversity than did multiple sclerosis patients. Patients had higher frequencies than controls of about five TRBV segments, including TRBV5-6, TRBV5-1 and TRBV20-1. Samples from a shared batch, those prepared together, strongly co-clustered by F measure.

This receptor was identified in a girl aged 5-17 years with multiple sclerosis. Sequencing was carried out using blood. J is TRBJ1-6 and V is TRBV12-3 or TRBV12-4, with a weak D call TRBD1 (6 bases). CDR3 nucleotide sequence: TGTGCCAGCAGTTTGGGGGCGCATAATTCACCCCTCCACTTT. This encodes CASSLGAHNSPLHF.